A selection of T cell receptor beta chains follows, all from one sample in a study of blood T cell repertoires in COVID-19. This table comes from immunoSEQ multiplex PCR, and its TCRdb copy is limited to in-frame clones, with some not included. The sample shows around 170,000 clones, more than 85% of them seen only once. The material sequenced was peripheral blood. Receptor source: a man in his fifties or sixties with COVID-19, enrolled during active disease. The CDR3 runs from the conserved cysteine through the conserved F or W. D genes are given only for firm matches. Only some rows state a clone size, as once, few, many or a class for expanded clones.

V gene,clone size,J gene,D gene,CDR3 DNA,CDR3 protein
TRBV18,.,TRBJ1-6,TRBD1,TGTGCCAGTCGGACAGGGCTAAATTCACCCCTCCACTTT,CASRTGLNSPLHF
TRBV30,.,TRBJ2-3,TRBD2,TGTGCCGGAGACGGGTCGGGAGGAAACGGAGGGACAGATACGCAGTATTTT,CAGDGSGGNGGTDTQYF
TRBV7-2,.,TRBJ2-5,.,TGTGCCAGCAGCTTCACCCGCGGGACGAAACAAGAGACCCAGTACTTC,CASSFTRGTKQETQYF
TRBV6-5,.,TRBJ1-6,.,TGTGCCTCGCGTAGGGGTATTAGTTCACCCCTCCACTTT,CASRRGISSPLHF
TRBV5-4,.,TRBJ2-1,TRBD2,TGTGCCAGCAGCGACGGACTAGCGGGACCCGGTGAGCAGTTCTTC,CASSDGLAGPGEQFF
TRBV7-6,.,TRBJ2-1,TRBD2,TGTGCCAGCAGCCTCGGCATGGCGGGAGGAAGGAATGAGCAGTTCTTC,CASSLGMAGGRNEQFF
TRBV7-8,.,TRBJ1-5,TRBD1,TGTGCCAGCAGCGCCTTGACAGGGAATCAGCCCCAGCATTTT,CASSALTGNQPQHF
TRBV7-3,.,TRBJ2-2,.,TGTGCCAGCAGCCCATCTAGGACAGCCGCTAACACCGGGGAGCTGTTTTTT,CASSPSRTAANTGELFF
TRBV7-2,.,TRBJ2-1,TRBD1,TGTGCCAGCAGCCCGGGACAGGGGGGATACAATGAGCAGTTCTTC,CASSPGQGGYNEQFF
TRBV10-3,.,TRBJ2-2,.,TGTGCCATCAGTGAGTCGGATATTCAACAGATCACCGGGGAGCTGTTTTTT,CAISESDIQQITGELFF
TRBV2,.,TRBJ1-2,TRBD1,TGTGCCAGCAGTGCTACAGGGACAGACTATGGCTACACCTTC,CASSATGTDYGYTF
TRBV12-3/TRBV12-4,.,TRBJ1-6,TRBD1,TGTGCCAGCAGGAGGACAGGGTATTCACCCCTCCACTTT,CASRRTGYSPLHF
TRBV7-9,.,TRBJ2-1,TRBD2,TGTGCCAGCAGCTTAGAAGGCCAGCGGGGGAGCAATGAGCAGTTCTTC,CASSLEGQRGSNEQFF
TRBV18,.,TRBJ2-1,.,TGTGCCAGCTCACTGAGGAAAAGCTCCTACAATGAGCAGTTCTTC,CASSLRKSSYNEQFF
TRBV15,.,TRBJ1-5,.,TGTGCCACCAGCATCTCCTGGGGGGGAGCCAATCAGCCCCAGCATTTT,CATSISWGGANQPQHF
TRBV19,few,TRBJ1-5,.,TGTGCCAGTAGTATACAGGGGATTAGCAATCAGCCCCAGCATTTT,CASSIQGISNQPQHF
TRBV19,.,TRBJ2-6,TRBD1,TGTGCCAGTAGTGGGGACAGCTTAAATCCTGGGGCCAACGTCCTGACTTTC,CASSGDSLNPGANVLTF
TRBV5-8,.,TRBJ2-5,TRBD2,TGTGCCAGCAGCCCCGCCGGGACTACGGGGGAGACCCAGTACTTC,CASSPAGTTGETQYF
TRBV7-8,.,TRBJ2-1,.,TGTGCCAGCAGCTTAGCGGGGGCCACCACTTACAATGAGCAGTTCTTC,CASSLAGATTYNEQFF
TRBV6-5,.,TRBJ1-3,.,TGTGCCAGCAGCGGGGGGCAGGGACGAAACACCATATATTTT,CASSGGQGRNTIYF
TRBV28,.,TRBJ1-6,TRBD1,TGTGCCAGCAGTTATCACGGGACAGATAATTCACCCCTCCACTTT,CASSYHGTDNSPLHF
TRBV18,few,TRBJ2-1,.,TGTGCCAGCTCACGGCCCGGGATAAGCTCCTACAATGAGCAGTTCTTC,CASSRPGISSYNEQFF
TRBV6-5,.,TRBJ1-1,.,TGTGCCAGCAGAAAGACAGGCGTGAACACTGAAGCTTTCTTT,CASRKTGVNTEAFF
TRBV4-2,once,TRBJ2-1,.,TGTGCCAGCAGTGAGGGATCCACTTTCTACAATGAGCAGTTCTTC,CASSEGSTFYNEQFF
TRBV10-2,.,TRBJ1-2,.,TGCGCCAGCAGTGACAGGGGCGGCTACACCTTC,CASSDRGGYTF
TRBV7-9,.,TRBJ1-2,TRBD1,TGTGCCAGCAGCCCCCGGGACAGCCATAACTATGGCTACACCTTC,CASSPRDSHNYGYTF
TRBV28,.,TRBJ2-7,.,TGTGCCAGCAGTCTAACCTACGAGCAGTACTTC,CASSLTYEQYF
TRBV6-6,.,TRBJ2-1,TRBD2,TGTGCCAGCAGTTACCAGCGGGAGATCGGTGAGCAGTTCTTC,CASSYQREIGEQFF
TRBV7-2,.,TRBJ2-5,TRBD1,TGTGCCAGCAGCGGTGACAGGGAACAAGAGACCCAGTACTTC,CASSGDREQETQYF
TRBV6-5,once,TRBJ2-7,TRBD2,TGTGCCAGCAGTTACTGGTCGGGAGGAGGGGAGCAGTACTTC,CASSYWSGGGEQYF
TRBV5-5,.,TRBJ2-5,TRBD1,TGTGCCAGCAGCCGGACAGGGTTCGAGACCCAGTACTTC,CASSRTGFETQYF
TRBV11-2,few,TRBJ1-4,.,TGTGCCAGCTCCCAGGGGACGAAAGAAAAACTGTTTTTT,CASSQGTKEKLFF
TRBV18,.,TRBJ2-7,.,TGTGCCAGCTCACACTCCGGGACAAGGGCCGGGGACGAGCAGTACTTC,CASSHSGTRAGDEQYF
TRBV7-2,once,TRBJ2-1,.,TGTGCCAGCAGCTACGGGCAGGGGACGAACAATGAGCAGTTCTTC,CASSYGQGTNNEQFF
TRBV29-1,.,TRBJ1-2,TRBD1,TGCAGCGCAACGACCGGGACAGGATATGGCTACACCTTC,CSATTGTGYGYTF
TRBV5-4,.,TRBJ2-7,TRBD1,TGTGCCAGCAGCCTAAGACAGGGGGCGTACGAGCAGTACTTC,CASSLRQGAYEQYF
TRBV6-6,once,TRBJ2-7,.,TGTGCCGGAGAGAAAATGAACGAGCAGTACTTC,CAGEKMNEQYF
TRBV4-3,few,TRBJ1-4,.,TGCGCCAGCAGCCAAGAAAATATTGCAACTAATGAAAAACTGTTTTTT,CASSQENIATNEKLFF
TRBV6-2/TRBV6-3,.,TRBJ2-7,.,TGTGCCAGCAGTTATTCGGGGTTCTCCTACGAGCAGTACTTC,CASSYSGFSYEQYF
TRBV28,.,TRBJ2-3,TRBD2,TGTGCCAGCAGTCGACTTAGCGGGGGGGCGGTAGATACGCAGTATTTT,CASSRLSGGAVDTQYF
TRBV7-2,once,TRBJ2-2,.,TGTGCCAGCAGCTTCCTAAAATTCACCGGGGAGCTGTTTTTT,CASSFLKFTGELFF
TRBV14,.,TRBJ2-1,TRBD1,TGTGCCAGCAGCCTTTATCAGGGGGCGCAGGAGCAGTTCTTC,CASSLYQGAQEQFF
TRBV6-2/TRBV6-3,.,TRBJ2-5,TRBD1,TGTGCCAGCAGTACCGACAGGGTAGCAGAGACCCAGTACTTC,CASSTDRVAETQYF
TRBV7-2,.,TRBJ2-3,TRBD1,TGTGCCAGCAGCTTAGGATTTCCGGGACAGGGAACAGATACGCAGTATTTT,CASSLGFPGQGTDTQYF
TRBV7-6,.,TRBJ2-5,.,TGTGCCAGCAGCTTAGTTGCAGGGGACAAGGGGACCCAGTACTTC,CASSLVAGDKGTQYF
TRBV5-5,.,TRBJ1-2,.,TGTGCCAGCAGCTTGGCCCCGGGGGGCAATGTCTATGGCTACACCTTC,CASSLAPGGNVYGYTF
TRBV19,once,TRBJ1-5,.,TGTGCCAGTAGTATCCGGGACCGCGTGGGGGGGGCCCAGCATTTT,CASSIRDRVGGAQHF
TRBV3-1/TRBV3-2,few,TRBJ1-2,TRBD1,TGTGCCAGCAGCCCAAGGGACAGGGGGCAAGCTGCTGGCTACACCTTC,CASSPRDRGQAAGYTF
TRBV7-9,.,TRBJ1-5,TRBD1,TGTGCCAGCAGCTCGACAGGGGGCAAAGGGAGCAATCAGCCCCAGCATTTT,CASSSTGGKGSNQPQHF
TRBV24-1,.,TRBJ2-1,TRBD1,TGTGCCACCGGGACAGGATTCCGGGACTCTCAGTTCTTC,CATGTGFRDSQFF
TRBV25-1,.,TRBJ2-3,.,TGTGCCAGCAGTGAATGGGGGGTTAGCACAGATACGCAGTATTTT,CASSEWGVSTDTQYF
TRBV18,.,TRBJ1-4,TRBD1,TGTGCCAGCTCACCACGCCGGGACAGGGGTGGAGAAAAACTGTTTTTT,CASSPRRDRGGEKLFF
TRBV7-8,once,TRBJ1-2,TRBD1,TGTGCCAGCAGCGAGAAAGGGGGCTTTGCGGGTGGCTACACCTTC,CASSEKGGFAGGYTF
TRBV6-1,.,TRBJ2-7,.,TGTGCCAGCAGTGAATCGGTGTTCTACGAGCAGTACTTC,CASSESVFYEQYF
TRBV27,.,TRBJ2-3,.,TGTGCCAGCAGTTTATCGAGCCGCCGCACAGATACGCAGTATTTT,CASSLSSRRTDTQYF
TRBV10-3,.,TRBJ2-1,.,TGTGCCATCAGTGCGTCGGCGGGAAGAGCCCCAAGTTACAATGAGCAGTTCTTC,CAISASAGRAPSYNEQFF
TRBV12-3/TRBV12-4,.,TRBJ1-1,TRBD1,TGTGCCAGCAGAAGGACAGGAAACACTGAAGCTTTCTTT,CASRRTGNTEAFF
TRBV6-5,.,TRBJ1-5,TRBD1,TGTGCCAACCCCAAGGGGACAGTGGGTCAGCCCCAGCATTTT,CANPKGTVGQPQHF
TRBV19,.,TRBJ1-3,.,TGTGCCAGTCTCCGGACAGCCTCTGGAAACACCATATATTTT,CASLRTASGNTIYF
TRBV6-5,.,TRBJ1-1,.,TGTGCCAGCACCAAATCGGGGGGCGCGAACACTGAAGCTTTCTTT,CASTKSGGANTEAFF